This TCR beta chain was captured in a study of long-term antiretroviral therapy in people with HIV. It was version v3.0 of the immunoSEQ assay that was run at survey level. Sequencing of each sample targeted about 35,000-50,000 T-cell genomes. Some clones are missing from TCRdb's copy, which holds only in-frame ones; the method was immunoSEQ multiplex PCR. The sample has around 10,000 clones; about four fifths are singletons. The germline V and J ends were trimmed by 7 bases and 0 bases, with 7 bases remaining between them. CDR3 length: 12 residues. Germline CDR1 reads SQVTM; CDR2 reads ANQGSEA. Details on this clone: Its target is unknown.

Study-level results: All blood samples came from the years 2004 to 2017, possibly under older ART regimens.

J is TRBJ2-1 and V is TRBV29-1; TRBD2 might be the D (5 bases). The sequences come from unsorted PBMCs, collected 0.3 years before starting antiretroviral therapy. The sequence was collected from a man between 25 and 39 years old with HIV. The CDR3: CSERSSYNEQFF. CDR3 DNA sequence: TGCAGCGAGCGGAGCTCCTACAATGAGCAGTTCTTC.